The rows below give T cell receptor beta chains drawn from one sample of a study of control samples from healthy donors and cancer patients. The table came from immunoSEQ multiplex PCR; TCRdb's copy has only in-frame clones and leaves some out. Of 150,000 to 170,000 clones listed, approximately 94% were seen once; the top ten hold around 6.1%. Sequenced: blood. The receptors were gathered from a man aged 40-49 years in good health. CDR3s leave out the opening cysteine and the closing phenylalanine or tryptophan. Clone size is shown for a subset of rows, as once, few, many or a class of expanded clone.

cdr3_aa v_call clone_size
ATSDGRWGTEAF TRBV24-1 .
ASSLTGWGQAEAF TRBV7-2 .
ASSEQGAAGNTIY TRBV5-1 .
ASSEAGTATNEKLF TRBV2 .
ASTQGRSTEAF TRBV2 .
ASSQRTVNTEAF TRBV3-1/TRBV3-2 .
ASSTRTPTAATNEKLF TRBV18 once
ASSQDRNTEAF TRBV4-3 .
ASDGQGYHGYT TRBV2 .
ASTYGQGTEAF TRBV19 .
ASSMGSTGYT TRBV19 .
ASSELGGGPIGTDTQY TRBV25-1 .
ASSTLTGPSTDTQY TRBV7-9 .
ASRTGPGYGYT TRBV6-5 .
ASSLLTGLSSYEQY TRBV11-2 .
ASSLGAGSLH TRBV7-9 .
ASSLGTGTYEQY TRBV3-1/TRBV3-2 .
ASSLLGADTEAF TRBV7-9 .
SASRPSGGSYEQY TRBV20-1 .
ASSLTRTSTVNEQF TRBV11-3 .
ASSMISLYYGYT TRBV19 .
ASSESKVSALRGRGADADTQY TRBV10-1 once
ASSPAGLWGNTIY TRBV6-5 once
ASSFSPGRSPPSQQPQH TRBV27 .
ASSYSPNRGWTEAF TRBV6-6 .
ASSLKPGNTIY TRBV5-5 .
SVSTGTGNSPLH TRBV29-1 .
ASSTGSPGYT TRBV28 .
ASRFNSLASTEAF TRBV27 .
ASSRTGSPGELF TRBV18 .
ASSTKGQGNYGYT TRBV5-6 .
ASSYSATGNTIY TRBV6-2/TRBV6-3 .
ASSLARAGEQY TRBV5-1 .
ASSLMVEKGGEQY TRBV7-6 .
ASSLKGGGQPQH TRBV27 .
ASSQGEGRGANEQF TRBV4-2 .
ASSEKGEQF TRBV25-1 .
ASSPDGLNSPLH TRBV5-1 .
ASSEWGGIGDEQF TRBV6-1 .
ASSSGGDTEAF TRBV5-1 .
ASAIHRESLSGANVLT TRBV28 .
ASSYGGTGELF TRBV6-6 .
AWSKGQGYEQY TRBV30 .
ASSIGQGAEKLF TRBV19 .
ASSLSLRAGEQY TRBV27 .
ASSQDGLNTEAF TRBV4-3 .
ASRPPSGSYNSPLH TRBV28 .
ASSLSQGGGQPQH TRBV27 .
ASSRGQGYGYT TRBV23-1 .
ASSYGATNTDTQY TRBV7-2 once
ASSEVAGYNEQF TRBV6-4 .
ASSFGTPGELF TRBV27 .
ASSGRQGVGDTQY TRBV2 .
ASSRPGAGAYGYT TRBV14 .
ASSLGGSSNQPQH TRBV5-6 .